This T cell receptor (beta chain) was captured in a study of blood T cells in healthy people across ages. Through a sample-barcoded 5' primer and a J-beta primer mix, a second PCR was run for 7 to 11 cycles. TCRdb ran MiXCR on the 5' RACE reads and lists one entry per CDR3 protein. The data contain 1.5 million to 2 million distinct CDR3 sequences, approximately 40% of them singletons. Extracted total RNA amounted to at least 6 micrograms for each sample. The CDR3 spans 17 residues. Losses at the gene ends were 1 base for V and 5 bases for J; bases not matched to a gene: 11. CDR1 SGHTA and CDR2 FQGNSA come from the germline V gene.

What was sequenced was blood. This sequence was found in a human donor in good health. The V call is TRBV7-2, the J call TRBJ2-3, with 8 bases identical to TRBD2. CDR3 coding DNA: TGTGCCAGCAGCTTAGTGGGAGCGGGGGTGATCGGAGATACGCAGTATTTT. Translation: CASSLVGAGVIGDTQYF.